One sample yielded the 8 T cell receptor beta chains listed below, sequenced in a study of somatic mutations in cytotoxic T cells in rheumatoid arthritis. Sequencing was performed with immunoSEQ multiplex PCR; in TCRdb, only in-frame clones are kept and a portion is missing. Among approximately 11,000 clones, about 80% were seen once, and the ten largest hold about 9.1%. The material sequenced was CD8+ T cells sorted from blood. The source is a woman aged 60-75 years with rheumatoid arthritis.

The V and J genes are TRBV7-9 and TRBJ1-5; TRBD1 agrees at 7 bases. CDR1 is SEHNR and CDR2 is FQNEAQ in the germline V gene (reference sequence). With 6 bases clipped from V and 3 bases from J, the junction kept 8 bases outside the gene matches. The CDR3 contains 15 residues. The CDR3 DNA is TGTGCCAGCAGTACCGGGACAGCTTCCAATCAGCCCCAGCATTTT. This codes for CASSTGTASNQPQHF.

The J gene is TRBJ2-1, the V gene TRBV5-4; 8 nucleotides agree with TRBD2. The CDR3 covers 17 residues. The junction had 11 bases not matched to a gene; V was cut back by 1 base and J by 5 bases. Looked up from germline, CDR1 is SGHNT and CDR2 is YYREEE (reference sequence). This CDR3 reads CASSLMFETSANNEQFF. CDR3 DNA: TGTGCCAGCAGCTTGATGTTTGAGACTAGCGCCAACAATGAGCAGTTCTTC.

The V call is TRBV27, the J call TRBJ2-7, with 9 bases that match TRBD1. CDR3 size: 15 residues. J was trimmed by 1 base and V by 5 bases; bases with no gene match: 6. Germline assignment: CDR1 MNHEY and CDR2 SMNVEV (reference sequence). In DNA form, the CDR3 reads TGTGCCAGCAGTCCAGGGACAGGGCGTTCCTACGAGCAGTACTTC. Amino acids: CASSPGTGRSYEQYF.

The rearrangement joins TRBV6-5 to TRBJ2-1; TRBD2 matches 12 bases. The CDR3 spans 15 residues. Germline lookup yields CDR1 MNHEY and CDR2 SVGAGI. Unmatched junction bases numbered 10, after V lost 6 bases and J lost 10 bases. The CDR3 coding sequence is TGTGCCAGCAGCACCGTGACTAGCGGGAGTGAGGAGCAGTTCTTC. Translated, it gives CASSTVTSGSEEQFF.

The genes are TRBV5-5 and TRBJ1-1, with 7 positions matching TRBD1. CDR1 and CDR2 (germline): SGHKS, YYEKEE (reference sequence). This CDR3 spans 14 amino acids. V dropped 1 base and J dropped 7; count of bases not matched to a gene: 7. This CDR3 is CASSLWKGASEAFF. CDR3 DNA sequence: TGTGCCAGCAGCTTGTGGAAGGGGGCGAGTGAAGCTTTCTTT.

This chain connects TRBV28 to TRBJ2-5, with 8 bases matching TRBD2. TRBJ2-7 explains the end of the DNA better; the J call may be wrong. CDR3 size: 14 residues. Germline values: CDR1 MDHEN, CDR2 SYDVKM. CDR3 in DNA: TGTGCCAGCAGTAGGCGGGAGGAGGTGATCGAGCAGTACTTC. The encoded protein is CASSRREEVIEQYF.

The CDR3 nucleotides read TGTGCCAGCAGCTTTGCGGGGAACACTGAAGCTTTCTTT. This translates into CASSFAGNTEAFF. The chain carries TRBV7-9 and TRBJ1-1; no clear D gene. The V and J ends lost 3 bases and 1 base respectively, with 6 bases between them. CDR3 length: 13 amino acids. Germline values: CDR1 SEHNR, CDR2 FQNEAQ (reference sequence).

The chain joins TRBV7-9 to TRBJ2-5; TRBD2 matches 8 bases. The J call may not be correct, given that the DNA end is closer to TRBJ2-7. Germline CDR1 is SEHNR and CDR2 is FQNEAQ (reference sequence). The CDR3 covers 17 residues. CDR3 loop: CASSPLGGGLSSYEQYF. CDR3 in DNA: TGTGCCAGCAGCCCCCTCGGGGGGGGCCTGAGCTCCTACGAGCAGTACTTC.